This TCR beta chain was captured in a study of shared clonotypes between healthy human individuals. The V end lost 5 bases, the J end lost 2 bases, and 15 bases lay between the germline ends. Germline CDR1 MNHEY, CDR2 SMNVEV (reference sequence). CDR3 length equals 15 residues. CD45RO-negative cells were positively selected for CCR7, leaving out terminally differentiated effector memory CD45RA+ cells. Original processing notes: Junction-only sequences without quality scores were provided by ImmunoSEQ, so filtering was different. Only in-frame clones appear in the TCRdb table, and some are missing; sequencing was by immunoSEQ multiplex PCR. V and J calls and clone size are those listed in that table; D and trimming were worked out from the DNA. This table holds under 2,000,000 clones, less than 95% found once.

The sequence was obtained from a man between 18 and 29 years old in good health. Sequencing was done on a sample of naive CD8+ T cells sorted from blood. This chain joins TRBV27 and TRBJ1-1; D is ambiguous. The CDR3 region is CASSLDPPYNTEAFF. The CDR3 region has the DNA TGTGCCAGCAGTCTCGACCCTCCTTATAACACTGAAGCTTTCTTT.